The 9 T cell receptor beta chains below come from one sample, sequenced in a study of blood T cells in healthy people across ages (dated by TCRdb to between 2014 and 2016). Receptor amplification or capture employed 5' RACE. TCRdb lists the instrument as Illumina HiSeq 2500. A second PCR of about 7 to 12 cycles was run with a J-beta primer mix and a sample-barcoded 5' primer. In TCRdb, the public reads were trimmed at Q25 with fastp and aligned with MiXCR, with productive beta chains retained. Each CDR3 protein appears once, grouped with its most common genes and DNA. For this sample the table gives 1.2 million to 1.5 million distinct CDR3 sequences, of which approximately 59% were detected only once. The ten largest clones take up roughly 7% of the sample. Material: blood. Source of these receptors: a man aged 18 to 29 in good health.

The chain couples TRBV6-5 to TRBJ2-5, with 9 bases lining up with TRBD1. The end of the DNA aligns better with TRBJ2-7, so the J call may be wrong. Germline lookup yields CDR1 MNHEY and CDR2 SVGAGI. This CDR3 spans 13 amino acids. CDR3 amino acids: CASSGTGRVEQYF. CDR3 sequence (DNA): TGTGCCAGCTCCGGGACAGGGCGTGTCGAGCAGTACTTC.

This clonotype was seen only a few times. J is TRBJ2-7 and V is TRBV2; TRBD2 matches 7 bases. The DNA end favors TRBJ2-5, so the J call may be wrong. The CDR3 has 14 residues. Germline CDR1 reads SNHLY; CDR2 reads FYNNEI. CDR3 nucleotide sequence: TGTGCCAGCAGTGAACGTGCTAGCGGAGAGACCCAGTACTTC. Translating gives CASSERASGETQYF.

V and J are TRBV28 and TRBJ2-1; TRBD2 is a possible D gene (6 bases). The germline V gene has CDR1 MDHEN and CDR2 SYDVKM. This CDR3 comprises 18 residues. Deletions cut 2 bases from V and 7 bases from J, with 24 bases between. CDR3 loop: CASSLIRTVLEGRNEQFF. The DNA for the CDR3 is TGTGCCAGCAGTTTAATACGTACGGTTCTGGAGGGGCGGAATGAGCAGTTCTTC.

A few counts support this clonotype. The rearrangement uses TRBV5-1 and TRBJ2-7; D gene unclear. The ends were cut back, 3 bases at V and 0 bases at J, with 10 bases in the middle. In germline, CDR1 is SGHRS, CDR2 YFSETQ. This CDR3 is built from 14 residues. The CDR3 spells CASSSRIPSYEQYF. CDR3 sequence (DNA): TGCGCCAGCAGCTCCCGGATACCCTCCTACGAGCAGTACTTC.

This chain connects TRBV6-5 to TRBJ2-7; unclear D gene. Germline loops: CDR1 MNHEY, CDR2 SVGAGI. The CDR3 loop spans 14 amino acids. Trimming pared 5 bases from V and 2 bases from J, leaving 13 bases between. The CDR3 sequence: CASSPSIDPYEQYF. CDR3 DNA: TGTGCCAGCAGTCCCTCTATTGATCCCTACGAGCAGTACTTC.

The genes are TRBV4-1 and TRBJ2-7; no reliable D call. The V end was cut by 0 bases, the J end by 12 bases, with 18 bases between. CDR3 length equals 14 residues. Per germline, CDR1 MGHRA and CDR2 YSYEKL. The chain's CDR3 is CASSQETPSPKTYF. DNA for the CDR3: TGCGCCAGCAGCCAAGAAACCCCGTCCCCGAAGACGTACTTC.

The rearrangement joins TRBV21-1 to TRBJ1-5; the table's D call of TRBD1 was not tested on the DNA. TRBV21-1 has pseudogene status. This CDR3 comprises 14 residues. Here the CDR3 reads CASSKRCGGQPQHF. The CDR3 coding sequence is TGTGCCAGCAGCAAAAGATGTGGGGGTCAGCCCCAGCATTTT.

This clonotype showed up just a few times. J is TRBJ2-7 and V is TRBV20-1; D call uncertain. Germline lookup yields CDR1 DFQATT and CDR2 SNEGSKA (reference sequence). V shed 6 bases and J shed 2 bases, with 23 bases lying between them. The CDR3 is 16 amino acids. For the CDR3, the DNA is TGCAGTGCCGGCCGCCCGGGTCAAAAGAGGACCTACGAGCAGTACTTC. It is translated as CSAGRPGQKRTYEQYF.

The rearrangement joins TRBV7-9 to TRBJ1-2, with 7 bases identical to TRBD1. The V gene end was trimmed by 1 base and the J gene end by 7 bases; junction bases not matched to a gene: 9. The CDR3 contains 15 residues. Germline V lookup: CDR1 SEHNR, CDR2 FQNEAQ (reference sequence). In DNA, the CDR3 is TGTGCCAGCAGCTTAGAGTACCAGGGGGACGGTGGCTACACCTTC. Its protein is CASSLEYQGDGGYTF.